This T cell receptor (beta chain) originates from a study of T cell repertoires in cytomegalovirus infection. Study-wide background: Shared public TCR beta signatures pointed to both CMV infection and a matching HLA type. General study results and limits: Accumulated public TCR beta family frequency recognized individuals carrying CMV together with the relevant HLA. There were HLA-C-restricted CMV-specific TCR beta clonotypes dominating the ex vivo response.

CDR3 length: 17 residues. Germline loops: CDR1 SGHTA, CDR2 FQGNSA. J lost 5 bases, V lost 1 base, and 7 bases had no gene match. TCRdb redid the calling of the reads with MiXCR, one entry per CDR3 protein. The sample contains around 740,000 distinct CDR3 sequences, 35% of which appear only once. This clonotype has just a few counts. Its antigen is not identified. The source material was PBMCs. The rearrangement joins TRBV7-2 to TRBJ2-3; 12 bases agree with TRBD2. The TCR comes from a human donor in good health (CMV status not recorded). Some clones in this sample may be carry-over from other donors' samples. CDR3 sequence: CASSLGLAGAWGDTQYF. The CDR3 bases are TGTGCCAGCAGCTTAGGACTAGCGGGGGCCTGGGGAGATACGCAGTATTTT.